A selection of T cell receptor beta chains follows, all from one sample in a study of blood T cell repertoires in COVID-19. Sequencing was performed with immunoSEQ multiplex PCR; in TCRdb, only in-frame clones are kept and a portion is missing. The data hold about 440,000 clones, with more than 85% observed a single time. Sequencing was carried out using peripheral blood. Source of these receptors: a woman in her thirties with acute or convalescent COVID-19. CDR3s include the opening cysteine and the closing phenylalanine or tryptophan. The D gene is left open where the match is weak. For some rows the clone size is stated as once, few or many, or as a class when expanded; others skip it.

>-|TRBJ2-7|TRBD1|14|TRBV6-1
CASSDDRVFREQYF
TGTGCCAGCAGTGACGACAGGGTGTTCCGCGAGCAGTACTTC
>-|TRBJ2-7|TRBD2|13|TRBV18
CASSRGTSNEQYF
TGTGCGAGCAGCAGGGGGACTAGCAACGAGCAGTACTTC
>once|TRBJ1-6|TRBD1|14|TRBV5-4
CASSVGQANSPLHF
TGTGCCAGCAGTGTGGGACAGGCAAATTCACCCCTCCACTTT
>-|TRBJ2-5|-|13|TRBV12-3/TRBV12-4
CASSLRRQETQYF
TGTGCCAGCAGTTTGAGGAGACAAGAGACCCAGTACTTC
>-|TRBJ1-1|-|11|TRBV28
CASRSGVEAFF
TGTGCCAGCAGGAGCGGGGTTGAAGCTTTCTTT
>-|TRBJ2-2|TRBD1|17|TRBV7-9
CASSSAPGTGGAGELFF
TGTGCCAGCAGCTCCGCCCCGGGGACAGGGGGGGCCGGGGAGCTGTTTTTT
>-|TRBJ1-1|-|15|TRBV27
CASSPLAGMNTEAFF
TGTGCCAGCAGCCCGTTGGCAGGGATGAACACTGAAGCTTTCTTT
>-|TRBJ1-3|-|15|TRBV9
CASSGGLNSGNTIYF
TGTGCCAGCAGCGGAGGACTGAACTCTGGAAACACCATATATTTT
>-|TRBJ2-3|-|16|TRBV5-1
CASSLIGGGGADTQYF
TGCGCCAGCAGCTTAATCGGTGGGGGAGGCGCAGATACGCAGTATTTT
>-|TRBJ2-7|TRBD2|13|TRBV10-2
CASNLAGGYEQYF
TGCGCCAGCAACTTAGCGGGGGGGTACGAGCAGTACTTC
>-|TRBJ1-2|-|13|TRBV19
CASSIGEGDGYTF
TGTGCCAGTAGTATAGGTGAAGGGGATGGCTACACCTTC
>-|TRBJ1-2|-|17|TRBV19
CASRPALTPTQNYGYTF
TGTGCCAGTAGGCCAGCGCTCACCCCGACCCAAAACTATGGCTACACCTTC
>-|TRBJ1-2|-|14|TRBV19
CASARTGKYYGYTF
TGTGCCAGTGCCCGTACAGGGAAGTACTATGGCTACACCTTC
>-|TRBJ2-7|-|15|TRBV20-1
CSASRGTLSSYEQYF
TGCAGTGCTAGTCGTGGGACTTTGAGCTCCTACGAGCAGTACTTC
>-|TRBJ2-6|TRBD2|19|TRBV19
CASSITWTSGLSGANVLTF
TGTGCCAGTAGTATTACCTGGACTAGCGGACTTTCTGGGGCCAACGTCCTGACTTTC
>-|TRBJ2-3|TRBD2|15|TRBV5-1
CASSQLAGSSDTQYF
TGCGCCAGCAGCCAACTAGCGGGGAGTTCAGATACGCAGTATTTT
>-|TRBJ2-1|-|16|TRBV6-6
CASSYSKGGPPNEQFF
TGTGCCAGCAGTTATAGCAAAGGGGGTCCCCCCAATGAGCAGTTCTTC
>-|TRBJ2-7|-|14|TRBV24-1
CATSERDRKNEQYF
TGTGCCACCAGTGAACGAGACAGGAAAAACGAGCAGTACTTC
>-|TRBJ1-5|-|13|TRBV2
CASSLLGFQPQHF
TGTGCCAGCAGTTTACTAGGGTTTCAGCCCCAGCATTTT
>-|TRBJ1-3|-|18|TRBV14
CASSRLRDHLLSGNTIYF
TGTGCCAGCAGCCGTCTCCGGGATCACCTTCTCTCTGGAAACACCATATATTTT
>-|TRBJ2-1|TRBD2|15|TRBV9
CASSDSGGAGNEQFF
TGTGCCAGCAGCGATAGCGGGGGGGCGGGGAATGAGCAGTTCTTC
>few|TRBJ1-5|TRBD1|16|TRBV7-6
CASSPGQVNSNQPQHF
TGTGCCAGCAGCCCGGGACAGGTGAATAGCAATCAGCCCCAGCATTTT
>-|TRBJ1-6|-|14|TRBV2
CASSEGQGWPPLHF
TGTGCCAGCAGTGAAGGGCAGGGGTGGCCACCCCTCCACTTT
>-|TRBJ2-4|-|15|TRBV30
CAWSFGRGVAYIQYF
TGTGCCTGGAGTTTCGGCAGGGGGGTCGCGTACATTCAGTACTTC
>few|TRBJ2-2|TRBD1|15|TRBV4-1
CASRERDSITGELFF
TGCGCCAGCAGGGAACGGGACAGTATCACCGGGGAGCTGTTTTTT
>-|TRBJ2-5|TRBD2|15|TRBV7-6
CASSSPSGGKETQYF
TGTGCCAGCAGCTCGCCTAGCGGGGGGAAAGAGACCCAGTACTTC
>-|TRBJ1-6|TRBD1|16|TRBV5-1
CASSLALGDRARPLHF
TGCGCCAGCAGCTTGGCCTTAGGGGACAGGGCCCGACCCCTCCACTTT
>-|TRBJ1-1|-|15|TRBV7-8
CASSLALWEGTEAFF
TGTGCCAGCAGCTTAGCCCTTTGGGAGGGCACTGAAGCTTTCTTT
>-|TRBJ1-2|-|11|TRBV2
CASTANYGYTF
TGTGCCAGCACAGCTAACTATGGCTACACCTTC
>-|TRBJ1-5|TRBD1|15|TRBV7-2
CASSLGQGADQPQHF
TGTGCCAGCAGCCTGGGACAGGGGGCTGATCAGCCCCAGCATTTT
>-|TRBJ2-2|TRBD1|15|TRBV5-1
CASSNAQGAVGELFF
TGCGCCAGCAGCAACGCCCAGGGGGCTGTCGGGGAGCTGTTTTTT
>-|TRBJ1-3|-|14|TRBV2
CASSAGQAGNTIYF
TGTGCCAGCAGTGCCGGACAAGCTGGAAACACCATATATTTT
>-|TRBJ2-7|-|13|TRBV28
CASSLGPIYEQYF
TGTGCCAGCAGCCTTGGCCCCATCTACGAGCAGTACTTC
>-|TRBJ1-2|TRBD1|13|TRBV5-1
CASSSQGADGYTF
TGCGCCAGCAGCTCACAGGGGGCAGATGGCTACACCTTC
>-|TRBJ2-3|-|15|TRBV9
CASSVSWSVLDTQYF
TGTGCCAGCAGCGTATCGTGGTCGGTTTTAGATACGCAGTATTTT
>-|TRBJ2-1|-|14|TRBV7-9
CASSLARGFSEQFF
TGTGCCAGCAGCTTAGCAAGGGGGTTCTCGGAGCAGTTCTTC
>once|TRBJ2-7|-|12|TRBV30
CAGVSGTYEQYF
TGTGCCGGGGTAAGCGGTACCTACGAGCAGTACTTC
>-|TRBJ2-1|TRBD2|16|TRBV5-1
CASSWKGAGGNNEQFF
TGCGCCAGCAGCTGGAAAGGAGCGGGGGGGAACAATGAGCAGTTCTTC
>-|TRBJ2-1|TRBD2|14|TRBV11-2
CASSRLRSGNEQFF
TGTGCCAGCAGCCGACTACGTAGCGGGAATGAGCAGTTCTTC
>-|TRBJ1-1|TRBD1|12|TRBV6-4
CASSTGTGPCFF
TGTGCCAGCAGCACCGGGACAGGACCTTGCTTCTTT
>-|TRBJ2-1|TRBD2|16|TRBV5-1
CASSSGTSGVMNEQFF
TGCGCCAGCAGCTCGGGGACTAGCGGGGTAATGAATGAGCAGTTCTTC